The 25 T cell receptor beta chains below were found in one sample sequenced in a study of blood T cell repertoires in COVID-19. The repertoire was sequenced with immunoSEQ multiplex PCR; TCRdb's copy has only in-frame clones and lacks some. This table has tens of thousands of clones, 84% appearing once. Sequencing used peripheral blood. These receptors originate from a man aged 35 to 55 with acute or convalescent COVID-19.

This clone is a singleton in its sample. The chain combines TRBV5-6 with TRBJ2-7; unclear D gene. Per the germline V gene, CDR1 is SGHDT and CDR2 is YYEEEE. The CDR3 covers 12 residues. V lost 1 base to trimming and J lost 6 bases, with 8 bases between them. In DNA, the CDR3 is TGTGCCAGCAGCTTGTTGCGGCGCGAGCAGTACTTC. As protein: CASSLLRREQYF. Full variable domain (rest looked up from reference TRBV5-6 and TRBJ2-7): DAGVTQSPTHLIKTRGQQVTLRCSPKSGHDTVSWYQQALGQGPQFIFQYYEEEERQRGNFPDRFSGHQFPNYSSELNVNALLLGDSALYLCASSLLRREQYFGPGTRLTVT.

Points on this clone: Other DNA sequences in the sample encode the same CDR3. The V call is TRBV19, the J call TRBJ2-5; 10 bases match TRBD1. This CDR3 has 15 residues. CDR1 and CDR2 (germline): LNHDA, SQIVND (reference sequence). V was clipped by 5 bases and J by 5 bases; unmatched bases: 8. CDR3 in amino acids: CASSPRQGAGETQYF. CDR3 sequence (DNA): TGTGCCAGTAGTCCACGACAGGGGGCTGGCGAGACCCAGTACTTC.

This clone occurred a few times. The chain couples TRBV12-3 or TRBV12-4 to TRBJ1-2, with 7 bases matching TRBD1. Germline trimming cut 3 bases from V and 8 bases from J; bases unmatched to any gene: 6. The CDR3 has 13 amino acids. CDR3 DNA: TGTGCCAGCAGTTTGGGGACAGCTAAGGGCTACACCTTC. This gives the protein CASSLGTAKGYTF.

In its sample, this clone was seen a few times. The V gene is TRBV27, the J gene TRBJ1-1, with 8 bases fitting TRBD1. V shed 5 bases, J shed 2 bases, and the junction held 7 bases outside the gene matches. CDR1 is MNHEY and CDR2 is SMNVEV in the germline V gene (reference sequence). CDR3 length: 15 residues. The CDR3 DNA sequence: TGTGCCAGCAGTCCGGGACAGGTTGAAAACACTGAAGCTTTCTTT. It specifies CASSPGQVENTEAFF.

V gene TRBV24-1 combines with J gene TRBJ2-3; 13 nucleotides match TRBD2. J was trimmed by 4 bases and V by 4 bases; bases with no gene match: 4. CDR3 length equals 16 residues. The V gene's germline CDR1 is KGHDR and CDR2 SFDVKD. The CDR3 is CATSDPGLAGPDTQYF. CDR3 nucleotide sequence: TGTGCCACCAGTGACCCGGGACTAGCGGGACCAGATACGCAGTATTTT.

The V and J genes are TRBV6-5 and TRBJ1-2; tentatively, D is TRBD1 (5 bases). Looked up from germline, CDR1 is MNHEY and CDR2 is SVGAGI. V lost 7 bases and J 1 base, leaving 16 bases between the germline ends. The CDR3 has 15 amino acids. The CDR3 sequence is CASMTTDRDNYGYTF. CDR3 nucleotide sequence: TGTGCCAGCATGACGACCGACAGAGATAACTATGGCTACACCTTC.

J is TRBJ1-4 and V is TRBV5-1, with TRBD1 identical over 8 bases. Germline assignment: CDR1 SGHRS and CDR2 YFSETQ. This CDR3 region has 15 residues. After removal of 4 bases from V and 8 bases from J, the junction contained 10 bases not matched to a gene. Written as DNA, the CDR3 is TGCGCCAGCAGCCCGACCCAGGGGGCGGGAGAAAAACTGTTTTTT. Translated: CASSPTQGAGEKLFF.

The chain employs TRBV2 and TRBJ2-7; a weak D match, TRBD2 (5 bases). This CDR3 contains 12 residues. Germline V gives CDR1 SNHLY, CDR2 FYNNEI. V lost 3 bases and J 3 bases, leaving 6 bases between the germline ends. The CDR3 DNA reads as TGTGCCAGCAGTGAGAGGGTCTACGAGCAGTACTTC. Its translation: CASSERVYEQYF.

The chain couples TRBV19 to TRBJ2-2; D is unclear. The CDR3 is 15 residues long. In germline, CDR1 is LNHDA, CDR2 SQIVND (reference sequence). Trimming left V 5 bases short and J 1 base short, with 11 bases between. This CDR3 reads CASSSPNWNTGELFF. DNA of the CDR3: TGTGCCAGTAGTTCCCCTAATTGGAACACCGGGGAGCTGTTTTTT.

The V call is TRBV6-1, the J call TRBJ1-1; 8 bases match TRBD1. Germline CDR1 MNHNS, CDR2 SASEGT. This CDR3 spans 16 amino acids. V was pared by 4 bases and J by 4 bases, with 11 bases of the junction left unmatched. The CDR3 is CASSGGFGQGVTEAFF. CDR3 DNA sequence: TGTGCCAGCAGTGGGGGTTTTGGACAGGGAGTCACTGAAGCTTTCTTT.

Written as DNA, the CDR3 is TGTGCCAGCAACTCACAGGGGGTGGGTGAAGCTTTCTTT. Its translation: CASNSQGVGEAFF. The chain is built from TRBV5-4 and TRBJ1-1, with 8 positions matching TRBD1. V trimming: 6 bases; J trimming: 7 bases; junction bases outside the gene matches: 8. From germline, CDR1 is SGHNT and CDR2 YYREEE (reference sequence). This CDR3 spans 13 amino acids.

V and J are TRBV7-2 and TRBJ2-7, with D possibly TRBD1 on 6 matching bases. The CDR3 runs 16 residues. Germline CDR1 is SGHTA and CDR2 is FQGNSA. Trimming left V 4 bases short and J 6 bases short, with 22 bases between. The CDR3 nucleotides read TGTGCCAGCAGCTCCACAGGGAGCCAACTAGTAGGCGAGCAGTACTTC. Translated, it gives CASSSTGSQLVGEQYF.

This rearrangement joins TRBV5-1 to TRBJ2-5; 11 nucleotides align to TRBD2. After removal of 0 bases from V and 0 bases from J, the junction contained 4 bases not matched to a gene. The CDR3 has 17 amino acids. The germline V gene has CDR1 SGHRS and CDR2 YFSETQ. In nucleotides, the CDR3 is TGCGCCAGCAGCTTGGGGGGACTAGCGGTAAACCAAGAGACCCAGTACTTC. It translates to CASSLGGLAVNQETQYF.

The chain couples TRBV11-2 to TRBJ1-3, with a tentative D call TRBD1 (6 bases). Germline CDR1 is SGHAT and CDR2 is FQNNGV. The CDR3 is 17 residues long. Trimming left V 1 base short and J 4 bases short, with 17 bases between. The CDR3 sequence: CASSLVAGVGSGNTIYF. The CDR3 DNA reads TGTGCCAGCAGCTTAGTAGCAGGGGTGGGCTCCGGAAACACCATATATTTT. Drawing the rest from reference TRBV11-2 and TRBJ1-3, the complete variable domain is EAGVAQSPRYKIIEKRQSVAFWCNPISGHATLYWYQQILGQGPKLLIQFQNNGVVDDSQLPKDRFSAERLKGVDSTLKIQPAKLEDSAVYLCASSLVAGVGSGNTIYFGEGSWLTVV.

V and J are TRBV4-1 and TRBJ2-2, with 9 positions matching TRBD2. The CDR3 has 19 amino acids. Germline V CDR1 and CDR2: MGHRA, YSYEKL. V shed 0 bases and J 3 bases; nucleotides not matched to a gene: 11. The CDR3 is CASSQDGGGGTSYTGELFF. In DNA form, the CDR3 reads TGCGCCAGCAGCCAAGATGGAGGGGGTGGGACTAGCTACACCGGGGAGCTGTTTTTT.

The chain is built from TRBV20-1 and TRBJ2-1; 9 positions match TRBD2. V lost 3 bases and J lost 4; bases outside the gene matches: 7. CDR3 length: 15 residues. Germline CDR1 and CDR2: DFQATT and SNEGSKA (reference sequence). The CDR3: CSASRASGMYNEQFF. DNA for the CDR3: TGCAGTGCTAGTAGGGCTAGCGGGATGTACAATGAGCAGTTCTTC.

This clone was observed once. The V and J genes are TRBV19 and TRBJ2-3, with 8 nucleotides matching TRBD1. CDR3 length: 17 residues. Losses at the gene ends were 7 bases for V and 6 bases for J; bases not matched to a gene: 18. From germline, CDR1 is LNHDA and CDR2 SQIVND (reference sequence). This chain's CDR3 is CASKDTGGSRGKDTQYF. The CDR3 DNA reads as TGTGCCAGTAAGGATACAGGGGGGTCTAGGGGAAAGGATACGCAGTATTTT.

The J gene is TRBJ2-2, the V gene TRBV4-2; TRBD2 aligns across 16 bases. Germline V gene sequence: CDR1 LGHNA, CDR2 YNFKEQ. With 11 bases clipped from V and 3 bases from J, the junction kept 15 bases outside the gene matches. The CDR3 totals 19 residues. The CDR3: CAGGAGTSGRAGDTGELFF. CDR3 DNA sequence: TGTGCCGGGGGCGCCGGGACTAGCGGGAGGGCCGGCGACACCGGGGAGCTGTTTTTT.

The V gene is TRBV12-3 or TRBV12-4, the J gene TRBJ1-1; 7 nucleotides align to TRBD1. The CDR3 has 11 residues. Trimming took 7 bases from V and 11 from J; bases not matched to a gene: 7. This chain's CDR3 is CASKVQGNAFF. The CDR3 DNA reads TGTGCCAGCAAAGTACAGGGGAACGCTTTCTTT.

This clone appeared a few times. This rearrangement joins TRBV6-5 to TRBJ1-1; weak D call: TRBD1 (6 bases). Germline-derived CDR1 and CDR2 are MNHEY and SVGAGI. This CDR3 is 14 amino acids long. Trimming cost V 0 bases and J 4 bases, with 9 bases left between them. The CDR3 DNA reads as TGTGCCAGCAGTTACTCCGGGGGGCTCACTGAAGCTTTCTTT. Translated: CASSYSGGLTEAFF.

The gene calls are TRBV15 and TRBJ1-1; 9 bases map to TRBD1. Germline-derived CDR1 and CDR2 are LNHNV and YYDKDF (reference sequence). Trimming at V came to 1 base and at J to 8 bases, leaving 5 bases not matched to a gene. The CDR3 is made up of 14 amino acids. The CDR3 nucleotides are TGTGCCACCAGCAGAGCTGGGACAGGGCGCGAAGCTTTCTTT. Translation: CATSRAGTGREAFF.

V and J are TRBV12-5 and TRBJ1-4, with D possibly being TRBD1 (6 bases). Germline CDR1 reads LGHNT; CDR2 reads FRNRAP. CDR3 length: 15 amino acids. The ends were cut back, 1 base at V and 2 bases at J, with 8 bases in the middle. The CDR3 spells CASGLDDRTNEKLFF. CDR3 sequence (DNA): TGTGCTAGTGGTTTGGATGACAGGACTAATGAAAAACTGTTTTTT. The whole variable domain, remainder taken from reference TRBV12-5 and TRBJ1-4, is DARVTQTPRHKVTEMGQEVTMRCQPILGHNTVFWYRQTMMQGLELLAYFRNRAPLDDSGMPKDRFSAEMPDATLATLKIQPSEPRDSAVYFCASGLDDRTNEKLFFGSGTQLSVL.

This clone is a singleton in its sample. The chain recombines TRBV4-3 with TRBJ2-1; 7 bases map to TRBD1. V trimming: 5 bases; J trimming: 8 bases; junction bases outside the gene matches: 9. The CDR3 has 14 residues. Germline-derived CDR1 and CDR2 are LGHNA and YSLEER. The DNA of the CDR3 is TGCGCCAGCAGCTCCCTTAGACAGGGAGATGAGCAGTTCTTC. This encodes CASSSLRQGDEQFF.

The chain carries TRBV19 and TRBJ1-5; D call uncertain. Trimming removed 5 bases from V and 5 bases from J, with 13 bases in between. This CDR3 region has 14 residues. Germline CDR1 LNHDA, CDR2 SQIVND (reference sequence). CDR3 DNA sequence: TGTGCCAGTAGTCCCCAAGCAACCTATCAGCCCCAGCATTTT. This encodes CASSPQATYQPQHF.

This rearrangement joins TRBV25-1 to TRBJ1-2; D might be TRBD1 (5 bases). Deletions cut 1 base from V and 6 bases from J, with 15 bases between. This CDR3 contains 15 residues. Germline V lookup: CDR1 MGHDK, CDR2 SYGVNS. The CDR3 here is CASSESAAGTDGYTF. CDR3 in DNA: TGTGCCAGCAGTGAATCTGCGGCGGGGACCGATGGCTACACCTTC.